Each of the 22 T cell receptor beta chains below was sequenced from the same sample in a study of blood T cell repertoires in COVID-19. TCRdb keeps only in-frame clones here, not all; method: immunoSEQ multiplex PCR. The sample includes under 200,000 clones, around 83% of them seen just once. Sequenced sample: peripheral blood. The receptors here all came from a woman aged 45-59 years with COVID-19, enrolled during active disease.

This chain joins TRBV9 and TRBJ1-3; no definite D call. Per germline, CDR1 SGDLS and CDR2 YYNGEE. V was trimmed by 0 bases and J by 2 bases, leaving 6 bases between them. The CDR3 has 14 residues. As DNA, the CDR3 is TGTGCCAGCAGCGTAGGCGGGGCTGGAAACACCATATATTTT. Protein: CASSVGGAGNTIYF. Full variable domain (remainder filled in from reference TRBV9 and TRBJ1-3): DSGVTQTPKHLITATGQRVTLRCSPRSGDLSVYWYQQSLDQGLQFLIQYYNGEERAKGNILERFSAQQFPDLHSELNLSSLELGDSALYFCASSVGGAGNTIYFGEGSWLTVV.

The chain has TRBV3-1 (or the pseudogene TRBV3-2) and TRBJ2-5, with D perhaps matching TRBD1 (6 bases). The V end was cut by 3 bases, the J end by 5 bases, with 16 bases between. The CDR3 extends over 15 amino acids. The germline V gene has CDR1 LGHDT and CDR2 YNNKEL (reference sequence). The CDR3 spells CASSQQQGVGETQYF. CDR3 DNA sequence: TGTGCCAGCAGCCAGCAACAGGGTGTGGGTGAGACCCAGTACTTC.

This rearrangement joins TRBV7-2 to TRBJ2-4; 8 bases match TRBD2. Unmatched junction bases numbered 4, after V lost 1 base and J lost 5 bases. CDR1 SGHTA and CDR2 FQGNSA come from the germline V gene. The CDR3 totals 15 residues. Written as DNA, the CDR3 is TGTGCCAGCAGCTTAGGACGGCGGGGGGAAAACATTCAGTACTTC. Translated, it gives CASSLGRRGENIQYF.

This clone was seen once. The J gene is TRBJ2-7, the V gene TRBV4-2; D gene unclear. Germline V gene data show CDR1 as LGHNA and CDR2 as YNFKEQ. The CDR3 loop spans 14 amino acids. The V and J ends lost 5 bases and 2 bases respectively, with 13 bases between them. The CDR3 loop reads CASSDTADAYEQYF. The CDR3 nucleotides read TGTGCCAGCAGCGATACAGCCGATGCCTACGAGCAGTACTTC.

V and J are TRBV5-1 and TRBJ1-5; D is uncertain. The CDR3 has 14 amino acids. Trimming shortened V by 0 bases and J by 9 bases, and 13 bases separated the two germline ends. In germline, CDR1 is SGHRS, CDR2 YFSETQ. This CDR3 reads CASSLDGVRAPQHF. CDR3 DNA: TGCGCCAGCAGCTTGGACGGGGTCCGGGCGCCCCAGCATTTT.

V and J are TRBV2 and TRBJ1-1; 9 bases are shared with TRBD1. The CDR3 loop spans 14 amino acids. J lost 1 base, V lost 6 bases, and 3 bases had no gene match. The germline V gene encodes CDR1 SNHLY and CDR2 FYNNEI. CDR3 in DNA: TGTGCCAGCAGGGCGACAGGGGGGAACACTGAAGCTTTCTTT. Translating gives CASRATGGNTEAFF.

The rearrangement joins TRBV30 to TRBJ1-3; no definite D call. V was clipped by 0 bases and J by 0 bases, with 9 bases between them. Germline CDR1 and CDR2: GTSNPN and SVGIG (reference sequence). The CDR3 covers 15 residues. This CDR3 reads CAWSVIWSSGNTIYF. CDR3 sequence (DNA): TGTGCCTGGAGTGTAATTTGGAGCTCTGGAAACACCATATATTTT.

The chain joins TRBV6-1 to TRBJ2-1; a weak D match, TRBD1 (6 bases). The ends were cut back, 3 bases at V and 12 bases at J, with 9 bases in the middle. Germline CDR1 and CDR2: MNHNS and SASEGT. The CDR3 has 11 amino acids. The DNA for the CDR3 is TGTGCCAGCAGTGAGGGGGCCGTGCAGTTCTTC. It encodes CASSEGAVQFF.

The rearrangement joins TRBV25-1 to TRBJ1-6; TRBD1 matches at 7 bases. Trimming removed 6 bases from V and 0 bases from J; junction bases left unmatched: 5. CDR1 is MGHDK and CDR2 is SYGVNS in the germline V gene. The CDR3 is made up of 16 amino acids. The chain's CDR3 is CASSRGLSSYNSPLHF. CDR3 nucleotides: TGTGCCAGCAGCAGGGGGTTGTCCTCCTATAATTCACCCCTCCACTTT.

The chain is built from TRBV5-5 and TRBJ1-6, with TRBD1 identical over 12 bases. V lost 5 bases, J lost 3 bases, and 6 bases stayed unmatched. This CDR3 comprises 17 residues. Germline assignment: CDR1 SGHKS and CDR2 YYEKEE (reference sequence). Here the CDR3 reads CASRHGTGGLYNSPLHF. The CDR3 bases are TGTGCCAGCAGACACGGGACAGGGGGCCTCTATAATTCACCCCTCCACTTT.

The gene calls are TRBV6-1 and TRBJ1-5; no definite D call. V dropped 2 bases and J dropped 0 bases, with 8 bases sitting between them. The CDR3 runs 15 residues. The germline V gene has CDR1 MNHNS and CDR2 SASEGT. For the CDR3, the DNA is TGTGCCAGCAGTGAAAACGGTTATAGCAATCAGCCCCAGCATTTT. Protein product: CASSENGYSNQPQHF.

This chain uses TRBV6-5 with TRBJ1-2; weak D call: TRBD1 (5 bases). The CDR3 length is 11 residues. The V gene lost 6 bases and the J gene lost 5 bases, with 7 bases spanning the gap. Germline loops: CDR1 MNHEY, CDR2 SVGAGI. The chain's CDR3 is CASRQGYGYTF. CDR3 in DNA: TGTGCCAGCAGGCAGGGTTATGGCTACACCTTC.

DNA for the CDR3: TGTGCCAGTAGACCTCCCGGGCCCGAGCGGGAAAAACTGTTTTTT. It translates to CASRPPGPEREKLFF. The V and J genes are TRBV19 and TRBJ1-4; D not resolved. The V and J ends lost 6 bases and 8 bases respectively, with 19 bases between them. The germline gives CDR1 LNHDA, CDR2 SQIVND (reference sequence). CDR3 length: 15 amino acids.

This clone has a handful of counts. The J gene is TRBJ1-6, the V gene TRBV9; tentative D call: TRBD1 (5 bases). CDR1 and CDR2 (germline): SGDLS, YYNGEE. V lost 4 bases and J 7 bases, leaving 15 bases between the germline ends. The CDR3 consists of 15 residues. CDR3 loop: CASSNLGGANSPLHF. DNA of the CDR3: TGTGCCAGCAGCAACCTCGGTGGGGCCAATTCACCCCTCCACTTT.

This clone showed up just a few times. The chain combines TRBV10-1 with TRBJ2-5; a possible D gene is TRBD1 (6 bases). Germline V lookup: CDR1 WNHNN, CDR2 SYGVQD (reference sequence). There are 13 residues in the CDR3. Deletions cut 5 bases from V and 1 base from J, with 8 bases between. The DNA for the CDR3 is TGCGCCAGCAGTCGACAGGTCCAAGAGACCCAGTACTTC. Its protein product is CASSRQVQETQYF.

V gene TRBV14 combines with J gene TRBJ2-1; 11 bases are a match to TRBD1. Unmatched junction bases numbered 4, after V lost 3 bases and J lost 3 bases. CDR1 is SGHDN, CDR2 FVKESK, per germline. The CDR3 runs 16 residues. Written as DNA, the CDR3 is TGTGCCAGCAGCCATCCCGGGACAGGGGGCTACAATGAGCAGTTCTTC. Protein: CASSHPGTGGYNEQFF.

This chain joins TRBV15 and TRBJ2-7; the D is unclear. V lost 0 bases, J lost 4 bases, and 4 bases lay in between. CDR3 length: 12 residues. Germline CDR1 is LNHNV and CDR2 is YYDKDF (reference sequence). CDR3 nucleotide sequence: TGTGCCACCAGCAGAGACAGTTACGAGCAGTACTTC. Amino acids: CATSRDSYEQYF.

This chain joins TRBV5-4 and TRBJ2-1, with a tentative D call TRBD2 (5 bases). Germline-derived CDR1 and CDR2 are SGHNT and YYREEE (reference sequence). V lost 4 bases to trimming and J lost 5 bases, with 10 bases between them. This CDR3 spans 13 amino acids. The CDR3 coding sequence is TGTGCCAGCAGCCACCCCGGGAACAATGAGCAGTTCTTC. Amino acids: CASSHPGNNEQFF.

This chain joins TRBV5-1 and TRBJ1-4; D is perhaps TRBD1 (5 bases). Germline lookup yields CDR1 SGHRS and CDR2 YFSETQ. The germline V and J ends were trimmed by 1 base and 3 bases, with 10 bases remaining between them. The CDR3 sequence is 15 residues long. The CDR3 coding sequence is TGCGCCAGCAGCTTGCGCGACAGCCCTAATGAAAAACTGTTTTTT. It encodes CASSLRDSPNEKLFF.

This chain joins TRBV28 and TRBJ2-1; 7 bases are shared with TRBD2. Germline V gene lookup returns CDR1 MDHEN and CDR2 SYDVKM. This CDR3 has 17 amino acids. V lost 7 bases, J lost 0 bases, and 12 bases stayed unmatched. The CDR3 region is CASIGLAVLSSYNEQFF. In nucleotides, the CDR3 is TGTGCCAGCATAGGCCTAGCGGTACTTAGCTCCTACAATGAGCAGTTCTTC.

The chain has TRBV18 and TRBJ2-5; 7 nucleotides agree with TRBD2. The CDR3 contains 13 residues. J lost 5 bases, V lost 3 bases, and 3 bases had no gene match. The germline V gene encodes CDR1 KGHSH and CDR2 LQKENI. The CDR3 loop reads CASSPTSDETQYF. CDR3 nucleotides: TGTGCCAGCTCACCCACTAGCGACGAGACCCAGTACTTC. Combining the CDR3 with reference TRBV18 and TRBJ2-5 gives the whole variable domain NAGVMQNPRHLVRRRGQEARLRCSPMKGHSHVYWYRQLPEEGLKFMVYLQKENIIDESGMPKERFSAEFPKEGPSILRIQQVVRGDSAAYFCASSPTSDETQYFGPGTRLLVL.

This chain joins TRBV2 and TRBJ1-5; weak D call: TRBD1 (5 bases). This CDR3 spans 15 amino acids. The germline V and J ends were trimmed by 2 bases and 4 bases, with 12 bases remaining between them. Germline-derived CDR1 and CDR2 are SNHLY and FYNNEI. In DNA, the CDR3 is TGTGCCAGCAGTGAATGGCCAGGGACTAATCAGCCCCAGCATTTT. This encodes CASSEWPGTNQPQHF.